Shown below are 8 T cell receptor beta chains from a single sample sequenced in a study of immune heterogeneity within non-small cell lung tumors. Bulk tumor genomic DNA, 450 to 600 ng per sample, was the template. Biopsies that were spaced far apart were taken, several per primary tumor, during surgery. The study cohort was described as untreated, and its members had newly diagnosed non-small cell lung cancer. They went on to have curative surgery. Multiplex PCR amplified the TCR beta CDR3 region. Its first round ran for around 10 cycles with 32 V and 13 J primers. TCRdb reprocessed the multiplex PCR reads via MiXCR and lists one record per CDR3 protein. The data show about 22,000 distinct CDR3 sequences, with 27% seen just once and over 3.5% held by the top ten. The sample taken for sequencing was lung tumor tissue. These receptors were taken from a man in his forties with non-small cell lung cancer.

Comment on this clonotype: This may be a read error, as it is one base from a much larger clone. This chain uses TRBV20-1 with TRBJ2-1, with D possibly TRBD2 on 6 matching bases. The CDR3 runs 14 residues. V lost 1 base and J lost 6, with 13 bases in between. The germline V gene encodes CDR1 DFQATT and CDR2 SNEGSKA (reference sequence). The CDR3 DNA follows: TGCAGTGCTAGAGGGACTAACACGGGCAATGAGCAGTTCTTC. Amino acid sequence: CSARGTNTGNEQFF.

This clonotype was seen just once. The J gene is TRBJ2-7, the V gene TRBV7-8, with TRBD2 as a possible D gene (5 bases). The CDR3 runs to 13 residues. The ends were cut back, 1 base at V and 6 bases at J, with 10 bases in the middle. Germline V gene sequence: CDR1 SGHVS, CDR2 FQNEAQ. The CDR3, as DNA: TGTGCCAGCAGCTTAGTACGGGGTACCGAGCAGTACTTC. Its translation: CASSLVRGTEQYF. The entire variable domain, with the rest obtained from reference TRBV7-8 and TRBJ2-7, is as follows: GAGVSQSPRYKVAKRGQDVALRCDPISGHVSLFWYQQALGQGPEFLTYFQNEAQLDKSGLPSDRFFAERPEGSVSTLKIQRTQQEDSAVYLCASSLVRGTEQYFGPGTRLTVT.

The rearrangement uses TRBV6-1 and TRBJ1-5; D is unresolved. With 6 bases removed from V and 2 bases from J, the gap between germline ends came to 2 bases. The CDR3 covers 11 residues. The germline V gene has CDR1 MNHNS and CDR2 SASEGT. CDR3 coding DNA: TGTGCCAGCAGGGGCAATCAGCCCCAGCATTTT. It encodes CASRGNQPQHF.

This clonotype was picked up a small number of times. The rearrangement joins TRBV18 to TRBJ2-7; possibly TRBD1 or TRBD2 for D (6 bases each). The germline gives CDR1 KGHSH, CDR2 LQKENI. The CDR3 contains 14 residues. The ends were cut back, 6 bases at V and 4 bases at J, with 16 bases in the middle. For the CDR3, the DNA is TGTGCCAGCTCTCCGGGGGCCGCCGCATACGAGCAGTACTTC. This codes for CASSPGAAAYEQYF.

This clonotype was found many times. The chain combines TRBV15 with TRBJ2-1; 7 positions match TRBD2. The CDR3 consists of 16 residues. The V and J ends lost 1 base and 2 bases, in that order; junction bases with no gene match: 5. Germline V gives CDR1 LNHNV, CDR2 YYDKDF (reference sequence). The CDR3, as DNA: TGTGCCACCAGCAGAGGCAGCGGGATCACCTACAATGAGCAGTTCTTC. Its translation: CATSRGSGITYNEQFF.

The rearrangement links TRBV20-1 to TRBJ1-1, with D maybe TRBD1 (5 bases). Germline values: CDR1 DFQATT, CDR2 SNEGSKA (reference sequence). The CDR3 covers 13 residues. V was pared by 4 bases and J by 0 bases, with 9 bases between. The CDR3: CSATGYVNTEAFF. As DNA, the CDR3 is TGCAGTGCTACAGGGTACGTGAACACTGAAGCTTTCTTT.

Of note for this clonotype: Given a much more abundant clone one base away, this may be a read error. The V and J genes are TRBV2 and TRBJ1-2, with D unclear. Deletions cut 6 bases from V and 6 bases from J, with 14 bases between. In germline, CDR1 is SNHLY, CDR2 FYNNEI. The CDR3 has 13 amino acids. CDR3 nucleotides: TGTGCCAGCAGACCCTTTTGCGGGAATGGCTACACCTTC. Its translation: CASRPFCGNGYTF.

By share, this clonotype ranks as medium-sized (0.01 to 0.1%). This sequence joins TRBV12-3 or TRBV12-4 and TRBJ1-6; D call uncertain. With 4 bases removed from V and 7 bases from J, the gap between germline ends came to 14 bases. This CDR3 spans 15 amino acids. The CDR3 reads CASSWVAGRNSPLHF. As DNA, the CDR3 is TGTGCCAGCAGTTGGGTGGCGGGGAGGAATTCACCCCTCCACTTT.